This entry lists 23 T cell receptor beta chains sequenced from one sample in a study of T cell clonotyping in hematopoietic cell transplantation (dated by TCRdb to about 2021). Libraries were prepared through the immunoSEQ multiplex PCR assay. The clones in this table, taken by TCRdb from immuneACCESS, are in-frame only. Not every clone is retained; where verified, under half of the shortfall comes from an unresolved V gene, and the cause of the rest is unknown. The sample table shows about 27,000 clones, and about 70% are seen once. Together, the top ten hold about 6% of the sample. According to the study, the label for this sample's time point signals: recipient sample about 28 days before transplant, after cytoreduction. This sample comprised peripheral blood mononuclear cells, obtained before stem cell transplant. The source is a middle-aged man with myelodysplastic syndrome. Some clones in this sample may be carry-over from other donors' samples.

In this sample, this clone turned up once. The rearrangement links TRBV6-5 to TRBJ2-3; weak D call: TRBD2 (6 bases). The CDR3 is 14 residues long. Per the germline V gene, CDR1 is MNHEY and CDR2 is SVGAGI. The V gene lost 6 bases and the J gene lost 5 bases, with 15 bases spanning the gap. The CDR3 DNA is TGTGCCAGCAGACCGTCCGGTAGCGGAGATACGCAGTATTTT. It encodes CASRPSGSGDTQYF.

The CDR3 protein is CASALGRSAYGYTF. The CDR3 DNA reads TGTGCCAGCGCGTTGGGGAGGTCCGCCTATGGCTACACCTTC. The chain is built from TRBV6-5 and TRBJ1-2; no firm D call. CDR3 length equals 14 residues. CDR1 is MNHEY, CDR2 SVGAGI, per germline. V was clipped by 8 bases and J by 4 bases, with 17 bases between them.

The chain recombines TRBV7-2 with TRBJ2-5; 7 nucleotides match TRBD1. V was clipped by 0 bases and J by 5 bases; unmatched bases: 6. CDR1 SGHTA and CDR2 FQGNSA come from the germline V gene. The CDR3 totals 15 residues. The CDR3 DNA follows: TGTGCCAGCAGCTTAGCTACAGGGGTGGGCGAGACCCAGTACTTC. Its translation: CASSLATGVGETQYF. The whole variable domain, remainder taken from reference TRBV7-2 and TRBJ2-5, is GAGVSQSPSNKVTEKGKDVELRCDPISGHTALYWYRQSLGQGLEFLIYFQGNSAPDKSGLPSDRFSAERTGGSVSTLTIQRTQQEDSAVYLCASSLATGVGETQYFGPGTRLLVL.

This clone was detected a few times. The chain has TRBV4-3 and TRBJ2-6; perhaps TRBD2 as D (7 bases). This CDR3 spans 16 amino acids. Germline CDR1 and CDR2: LGHNA and YSLEER. V was shortened by 2 bases and J by 3 bases, with 11 bases between the two germline ends. CDR3 sequence reads: CASSQSGGRGANVLTF. In DNA form, the CDR3 reads TGCGCCAGCAGCCAATCCGGGGGGCGTGGGGCCAACGTCCTGACTTTC.

There are a few counts of this clone. The chain combines TRBV6-1 with TRBJ1-1; perhaps TRBD1 as D (6 bases). CDR3 length: 14 amino acids. With 6 bases removed from V and 0 bases from J, the gap between germline ends came to 11 bases. Germline V gene sequence: CDR1 MNHNS, CDR2 SASEGT. The CDR3 here is CASRPGALNTEAFF. CDR3 DNA: TGTGCCAGCAGACCAGGGGCATTGAACACTGAAGCTTTCTTT.

This chain joins TRBV29-1 and TRBJ1-3, with D tentatively TRBD1 (5 bases). V shed 6 bases and J shed 3 bases, with 9 bases lying between them. Germline CDR1 reads SQVTM; CDR2 reads ANQGSEA. The CDR3 is 12 residues long. The CDR3 sequence is CSVLDIGNTIYF. For the CDR3, the DNA is TGCAGCGTCCTGGACATTGGAAACACCATATATTTT.

The chain employs TRBV28 and TRBJ2-7; tentatively, D is TRBD1 (6 bases). The V and J ends lost 6 bases and 7 bases respectively, with 22 bases between them. The CDR3 has 15 amino acids. Germline CDR1 is MDHEN and CDR2 is SYDVKM. This CDR3 is CASRYTGTSSREQYF. CDR3 nucleotides: TGTGCCAGCAGATACACCGGGACATCGAGTCGAGAGCAGTACTTC.

V and J are TRBV7-8 and TRBJ1-2; the D gene is possibly TRBD1 (6 bases). The CDR3 has 16 residues. Trimming cost V 2 bases and J 0 bases, with 13 bases left between them. From germline, CDR1 is SGHVS and CDR2 FQNEAQ. The CDR3 sequence: CASSLLGGPANYGYTF. Written as DNA, the CDR3 is TGTGCCAGCAGCTTACTTGGGGGCCCAGCTAACTATGGCTACACCTTC.

V and J are TRBV6-5 and TRBJ1-1, with TRBD1 matching over 7 bases. Germline trimming cut 2 bases from V and 6 bases from J; bases unmatched to any gene: 3. CDR3 length: 13 residues. Germline values: CDR1 MNHEY, CDR2 SVGAGI. In DNA form, the CDR3 reads TGTGCCAGCAGTTACCTGCAGGGGGCTGAAGCTTTCTTT. Residues: CASSYLQGAEAFF.

The chain employs TRBV28 and TRBJ1-2; D call uncertain. The CDR3 is made up of 13 amino acids. Trimming pared 5 bases from V and 3 bases from J, leaving 10 bases between. Germline CDR1 reads MDHEN; CDR2 reads SYDVKM. In nucleotides, the CDR3 is TGTGCCAGCAGTCTGACGGGTTACTATGGCTACACCTTC. Translated: CASSLTGYYGYTF.

This clone was found a few times. The rearrangement links TRBV2 to TRBJ1-2; D call uncertain. The length of the CDR3 is 11 residues. V lost 6 bases and J 8 bases, leaving 10 bases between the germline ends. Germline CDR1 is SNHLY and CDR2 is FYNNEI. This CDR3 reads CASRYSGGYTF. Here the CDR3 DNA reads TGTGCCAGCAGATACAGCGGGGGCTACACCTTC.

The genes are TRBV7-9 and TRBJ1-1, with a possible D match to TRBD1 (6 bases). Germline loops: CDR1 SEHNR, CDR2 FQNEAQ (reference sequence). The CDR3 contains 15 residues. V lost 5 bases to trimming and J lost 0 bases, with 13 bases between them. The CDR3 region has the DNA TGTGCCAGCAGCCCTTGGACAGATATGAACACTGAAGCTTTCTTT. Protein sequence: CASSPWTDMNTEAFF.

This sequence joins TRBV6-6 and TRBJ2-2; D remains ambiguous. Germline CDR1 MNHNY, CDR2 SVGAGI (reference sequence). CDR3 size: 16 residues. Trimming took 6 bases from V and 4 from J, leaving 18 bases between them. CDR3 nucleotides: TGTGCCAGCAGAAACACCGCTTTGGGTGTCACCGGGGAGCTGTTTTTT. This encodes CASRNTALGVTGELFF.

The V gene is TRBV7-2, the J gene TRBJ2-3; possibly TRBD2 for D (5 bases). The germline V and J ends were trimmed by 4 bases and 1 base, with 9 bases remaining between them. The CDR3 runs 14 residues. The germline V gene encodes CDR1 SGHTA and CDR2 FQGNSA. The CDR3: CASSSRGRTDTQYF. The CDR3, as DNA: TGTGCCAGCAGCTCCCGAGGGCGCACAGATACGCAGTATTTT.

The chain's CDR3 is CASTENSPLHF. CDR3 nucleotides: TGTGCCAGCACGGAGAATTCACCCCTCCACTTT. The chain combines TRBV6-6 with TRBJ1-6, with D hard to call. Trimming took off 7 bases at V and 7 bases at J, with 5 bases between the two ends. CDR3 length: 11 residues. In germline, CDR1 is MNHNY, CDR2 SVGAGI (reference sequence).

The chain joins TRBV28 to TRBJ1-1, with D perhaps TRBD1 (5 bases). Per the germline V gene, CDR1 is MDHEN and CDR2 is SYDVKM. The CDR3 runs 12 residues. Trimming shortened V by 6 bases and J by 5 bases, and 10 bases separated the two germline ends. Here the CDR3 reads CASSPRGTEAFF. The DNA of the CDR3 is TGTGCCAGCAGCCCCCGGGGGACTGAAGCTTTCTTT.

CDR3 amino acids: CASSLRRDAEAFF. The CDR3 nucleotides are TGCGCCAGCAGCTTGAGAAGGGACGCTGAAGCTTTCTTT. The rearrangement links TRBV5-1 to TRBJ1-1; a possible D gene is TRBD1 (5 bases). V shed 1 base and J shed 6 bases, with 10 bases lying between them. The length of the CDR3 is 13 residues. Germline CDR1 is SGHRS and CDR2 is YFSETQ. Using reference TRBV5-1 and TRBJ1-1 for the parts outside the CDR3, the full variable domain is KAGVTQTPRYLIKTRGQQVTLSCSPISGHRSVSWYQQTPGQGLQFLFEYFSETQRNKGNFPGRFSGRQFSNSRSEMNVSTLELGDSALYLCASSLRRDAEAFFGQGTRLTVV.

This rearrangement joins TRBV6-5 to TRBJ2-7; D uncertain. In germline, CDR1 is MNHEY, CDR2 SVGAGI. V gave up 2 bases and J gave up 2 bases, with 7 bases separating them. The CDR3 contains 13 residues. The CDR3 nucleotides are TGTGCCAGCAGTTACGCGGCAGCCTACGAGCAGTACTTC. Protein: CASSYAAAYEQYF.

V gene TRBV7-8 combines with J gene TRBJ1-2; D ambiguous. V shed 5 bases and J shed 8 bases, with 15 bases lying between them. The CDR3 has 13 residues. The germline CDR1 and CDR2 sequences are SGHVS and FQNEAQ. CDR3 loop: CASSNDKDYGYTF. The CDR3, as DNA: TGTGCCAGCAGCAATGATAAGGATTACGGCTACACCTTC.

The V call is TRBV7-2, the J call TRBJ1-1; 7 bases match TRBD1. The CDR3 has 18 residues. The V gene end was trimmed by 2 bases and the J gene end by 3 bases; junction bases not matched to a gene: 15. Germline lookup yields CDR1 SGHTA and CDR2 FQGNSA. CDR3: CASSLRRQGYIAYTEAFF. The CDR3 region has the DNA TGTGCCAGCAGCTTACGGCGACAGGGTTATATAGCTTACACTGAAGCTTTCTTT.

The chain recombines TRBV30 with TRBJ1-2; no clear D gene. CDR1 is GTSNPN and CDR2 is SVGIG in the germline V gene (reference sequence). V was pared by 0 bases and J by 1 base, with 6 bases between. The CDR3 runs 13 residues. Written as DNA, the CDR3 is TGTGCCTGGAGTGTGGGTAGTAACTATGGCTACACCTTC. This gives the protein CAWSVGSNYGYTF.

The chain carries TRBV19 and TRBJ2-7, with 7 bases lining up with TRBD1. From germline, CDR1 is LNHDA and CDR2 SQIVND (reference sequence). This CDR3 is built from 11 residues. With V trimmed by 11 bases and J by 3 bases, 4 bases remained unmatched. CDR3 region: CASGQYYEQYF. The CDR3, as DNA: TGTGCCTCGGGACAGTACTACGAGCAGTACTTC.

The V and J genes are TRBV5-6 and TRBJ2-7; D not resolved. The germline V gene has CDR1 SGHDT and CDR2 YYEEEE. CDR3 length equals 14 residues. The V end lost 2 bases, the J end lost 2 bases, and 11 bases lay between the germline ends. The CDR3 nucleotides are TGTGCCAGCAGCTTATTCGGGTCCACCTACGAGCAGTACTTC. It codes for CASSLFGSTYEQYF.